This TCR beta chain emerged from a study of blood T cell repertoires in COVID-19. Across the whole study: The analysed material was cDNA or gDNA that came from T cells, B-cell-depleted T cells, or PBMCs.

This CDR3 has 14 amino acids. Measured with immunoSEQ multiplex PCR; TCRdb has only the in-frame clones, and not every one. The sample lists roughly 500,000 clones, roughly 90% occurring once. The chain uses TRBV21-1 and TRBJ2-1; whether TRBD2, the table's D call, matches the DNA was not checked. TRBV21-1 is a pseudogene segment. This TCR was recovered from a woman aged 40 to 50 who had recovered from COVID-19. The source material was PBMCs or T cells enriched from blood (not recorded which). DNA of the CDR3: TGTGCCAGCAGCAAAGTTCGCGGAAACAATGAGCAGTTCTTC. Protein product: CASSKVRGNNEQFF.